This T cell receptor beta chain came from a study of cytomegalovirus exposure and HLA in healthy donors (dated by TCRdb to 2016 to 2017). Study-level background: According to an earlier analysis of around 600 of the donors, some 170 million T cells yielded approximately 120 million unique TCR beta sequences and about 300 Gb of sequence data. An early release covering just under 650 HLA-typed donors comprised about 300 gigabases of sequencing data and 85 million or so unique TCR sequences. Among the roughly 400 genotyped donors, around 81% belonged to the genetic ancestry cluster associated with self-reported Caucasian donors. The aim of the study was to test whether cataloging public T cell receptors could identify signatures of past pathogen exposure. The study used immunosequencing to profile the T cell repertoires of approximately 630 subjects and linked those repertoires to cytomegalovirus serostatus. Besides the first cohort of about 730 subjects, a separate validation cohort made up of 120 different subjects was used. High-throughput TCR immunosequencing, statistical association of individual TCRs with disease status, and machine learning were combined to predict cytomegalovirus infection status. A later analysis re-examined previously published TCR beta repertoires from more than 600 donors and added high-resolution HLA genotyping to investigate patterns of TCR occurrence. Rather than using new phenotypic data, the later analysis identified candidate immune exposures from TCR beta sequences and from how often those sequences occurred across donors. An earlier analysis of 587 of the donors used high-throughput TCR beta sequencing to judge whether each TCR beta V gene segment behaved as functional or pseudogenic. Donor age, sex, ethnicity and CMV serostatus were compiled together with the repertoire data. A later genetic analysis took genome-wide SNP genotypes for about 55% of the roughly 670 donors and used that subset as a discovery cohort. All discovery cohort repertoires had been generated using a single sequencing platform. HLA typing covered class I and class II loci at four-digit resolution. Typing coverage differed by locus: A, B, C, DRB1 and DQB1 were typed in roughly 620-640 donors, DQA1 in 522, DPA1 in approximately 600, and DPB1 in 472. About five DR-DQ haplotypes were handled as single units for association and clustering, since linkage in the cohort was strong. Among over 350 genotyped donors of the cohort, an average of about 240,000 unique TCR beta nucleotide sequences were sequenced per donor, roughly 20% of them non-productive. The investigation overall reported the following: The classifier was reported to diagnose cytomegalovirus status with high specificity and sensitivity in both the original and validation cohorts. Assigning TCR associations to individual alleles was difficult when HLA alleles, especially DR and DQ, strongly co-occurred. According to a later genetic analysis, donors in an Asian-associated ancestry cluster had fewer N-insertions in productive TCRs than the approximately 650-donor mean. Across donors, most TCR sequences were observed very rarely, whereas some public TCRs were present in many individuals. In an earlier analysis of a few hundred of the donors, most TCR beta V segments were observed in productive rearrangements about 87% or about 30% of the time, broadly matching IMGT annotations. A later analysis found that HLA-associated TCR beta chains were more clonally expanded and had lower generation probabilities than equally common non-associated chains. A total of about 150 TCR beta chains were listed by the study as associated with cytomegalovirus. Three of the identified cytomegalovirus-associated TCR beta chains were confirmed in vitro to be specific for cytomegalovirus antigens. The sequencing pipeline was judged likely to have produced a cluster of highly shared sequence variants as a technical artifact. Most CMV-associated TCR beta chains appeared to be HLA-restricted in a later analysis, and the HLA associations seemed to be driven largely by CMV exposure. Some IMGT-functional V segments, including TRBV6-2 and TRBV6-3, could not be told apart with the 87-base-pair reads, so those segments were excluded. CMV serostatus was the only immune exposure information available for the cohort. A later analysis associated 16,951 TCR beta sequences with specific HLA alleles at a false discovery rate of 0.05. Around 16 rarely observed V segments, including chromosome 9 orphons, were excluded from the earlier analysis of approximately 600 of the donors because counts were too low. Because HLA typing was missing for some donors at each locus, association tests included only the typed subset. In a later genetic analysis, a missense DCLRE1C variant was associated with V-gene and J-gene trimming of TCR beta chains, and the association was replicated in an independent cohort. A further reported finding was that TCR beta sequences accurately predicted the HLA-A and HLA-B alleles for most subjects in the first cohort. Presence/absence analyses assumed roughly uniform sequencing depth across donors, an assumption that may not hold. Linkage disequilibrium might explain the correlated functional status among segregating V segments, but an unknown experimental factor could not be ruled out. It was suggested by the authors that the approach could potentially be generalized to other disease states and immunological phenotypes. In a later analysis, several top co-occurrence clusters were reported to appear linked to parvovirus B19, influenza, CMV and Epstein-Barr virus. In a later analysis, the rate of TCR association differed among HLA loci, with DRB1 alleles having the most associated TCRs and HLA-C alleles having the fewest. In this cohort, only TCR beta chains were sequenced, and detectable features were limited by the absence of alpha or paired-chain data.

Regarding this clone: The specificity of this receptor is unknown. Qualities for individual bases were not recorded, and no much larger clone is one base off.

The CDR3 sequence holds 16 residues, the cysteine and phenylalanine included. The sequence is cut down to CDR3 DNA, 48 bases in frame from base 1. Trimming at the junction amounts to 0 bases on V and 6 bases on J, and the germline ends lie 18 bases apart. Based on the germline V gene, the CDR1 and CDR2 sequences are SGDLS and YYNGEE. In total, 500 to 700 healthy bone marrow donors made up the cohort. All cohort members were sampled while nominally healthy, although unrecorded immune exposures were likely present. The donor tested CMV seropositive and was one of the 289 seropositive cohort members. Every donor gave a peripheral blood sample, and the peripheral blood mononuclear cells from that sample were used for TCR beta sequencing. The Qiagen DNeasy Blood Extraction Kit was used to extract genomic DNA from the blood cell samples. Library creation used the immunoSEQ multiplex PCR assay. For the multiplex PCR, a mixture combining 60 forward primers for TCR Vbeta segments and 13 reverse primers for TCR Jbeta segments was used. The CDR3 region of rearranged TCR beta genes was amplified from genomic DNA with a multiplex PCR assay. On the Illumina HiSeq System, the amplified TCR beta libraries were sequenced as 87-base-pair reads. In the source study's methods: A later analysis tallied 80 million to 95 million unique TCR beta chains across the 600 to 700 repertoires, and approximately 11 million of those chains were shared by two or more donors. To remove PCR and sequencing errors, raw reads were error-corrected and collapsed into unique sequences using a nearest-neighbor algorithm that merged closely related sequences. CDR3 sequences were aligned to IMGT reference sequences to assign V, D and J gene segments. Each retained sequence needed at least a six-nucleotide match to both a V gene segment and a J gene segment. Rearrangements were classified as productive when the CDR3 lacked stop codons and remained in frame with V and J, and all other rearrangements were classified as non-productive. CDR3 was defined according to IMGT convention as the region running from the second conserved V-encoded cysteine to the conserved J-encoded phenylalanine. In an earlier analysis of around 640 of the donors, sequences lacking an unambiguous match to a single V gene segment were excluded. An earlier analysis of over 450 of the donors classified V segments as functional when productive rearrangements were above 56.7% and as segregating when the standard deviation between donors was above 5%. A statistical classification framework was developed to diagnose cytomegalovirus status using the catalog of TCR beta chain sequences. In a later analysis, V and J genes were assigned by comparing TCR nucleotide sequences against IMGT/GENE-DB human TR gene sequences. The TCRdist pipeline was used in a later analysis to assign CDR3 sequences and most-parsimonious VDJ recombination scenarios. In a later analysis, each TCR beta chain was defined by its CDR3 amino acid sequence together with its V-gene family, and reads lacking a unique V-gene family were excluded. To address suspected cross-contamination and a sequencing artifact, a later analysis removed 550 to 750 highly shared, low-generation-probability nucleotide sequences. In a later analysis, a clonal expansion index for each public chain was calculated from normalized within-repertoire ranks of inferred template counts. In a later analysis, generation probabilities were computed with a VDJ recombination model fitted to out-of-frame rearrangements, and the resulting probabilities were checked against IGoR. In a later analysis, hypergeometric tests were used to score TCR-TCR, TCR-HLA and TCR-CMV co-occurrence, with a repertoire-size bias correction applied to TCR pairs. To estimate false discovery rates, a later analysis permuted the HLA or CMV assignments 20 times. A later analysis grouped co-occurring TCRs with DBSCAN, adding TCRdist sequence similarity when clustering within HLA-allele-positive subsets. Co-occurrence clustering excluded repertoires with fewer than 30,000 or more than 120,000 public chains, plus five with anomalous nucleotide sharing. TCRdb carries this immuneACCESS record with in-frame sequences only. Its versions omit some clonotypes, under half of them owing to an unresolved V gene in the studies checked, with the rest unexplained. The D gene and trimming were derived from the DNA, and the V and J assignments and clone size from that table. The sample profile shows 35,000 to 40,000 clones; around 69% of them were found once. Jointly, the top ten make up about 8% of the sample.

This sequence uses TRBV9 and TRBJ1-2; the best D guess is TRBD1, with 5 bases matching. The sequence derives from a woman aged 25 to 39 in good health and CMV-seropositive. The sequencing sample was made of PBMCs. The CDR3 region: CASSVAPYFDSHGYTF. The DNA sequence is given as TGTGCCAGCAGCGTAGCTCCCTACTTTGACAGCCATGGCTACACCTTC.